The 17 T cell receptor beta chains below were found in one sample sequenced in a study of molecular identifiers for immune sequencing clone quantification (dated by TCRdb to the late 2010s). Libraries came from PCR. The data were produced on an Illumina HiSeq 4000. The raw public data were reprocessed by TCRdb itself: fastp quality trimming at Q25, MiXCR clonotype calling, in-frame beta chains only. Every distinct CDR3 protein forms one entry, paired with its most common genes and DNA. The sample table holds 62,000 or so distinct CDR3 sequences, of which approximately 18% were seen once. The ten largest clones take up about 1.5% of the sample. Input material: naive CD8+ T cells from blood, with Jurkat cell RNA spiked in. Per the publication, the cell subset or site label means: FACS-sorted CD8+CD4-CCR7+CD45RA+ naive T cells. The receptors originated from a human donor in good health. Some libraries in this study had Jurkat cell RNA spiked in.

This clonotype has at least ten counts. The V gene is TRBV28, the J gene TRBJ2-7, with 9 positions matching TRBD1. V lost 6 bases to trimming and J lost 6 bases; unmatched junction nucleotides: 6. The germline gives CDR1 MDHEN, CDR2 SYDVKM. CDR3 size: 13 residues. The DNA for the CDR3 is TGTGCCAGCAGCTACACGACAGGGGGCGAGCAGTACTTC. Encoded protein: CASSYTTGGEQYF.

There are many counts of this clonotype. The chain employs TRBV11-2 and TRBJ2-3; 8 bases are shared with TRBD2. Germline values: CDR1 SGHAT, CDR2 FQNNGV. V gave up 0 bases and J gave up 6 bases; unmatched junction bases: 5. This CDR3 region has 15 residues. The CDR3 protein is CASSLEWTSLDTQYF. In DNA, the CDR3 is TGTGCCAGCAGCTTAGAATGGACTAGCTTGGATACGCAGTATTTT.

This clonotype has at least ten counts. The rearrangement uses TRBV15 and TRBJ1-2; maybe TRBD1 (5 bases). The CDR3 loop spans 14 amino acids. From germline, CDR1 is LNHNV and CDR2 YYDKDF (reference sequence). Between the trimmed V and J ends, which lost 4 bases and 1 base, there was a span of 10 bases. CDR3 region: CATSIRGLNYGYTF. The CDR3 region has the DNA TGTGCCACCAGCATAAGGGGTCTTAACTATGGCTACACCTTC.

This clonotype occurred many times. V and J are TRBV20-1 and TRBJ2-7; TRBD2 matches at 7 bases. Trimming cost V 5 bases and J 4 bases; bases outside gene matches: 5. The CDR3 runs 12 residues. Germline V gene data show CDR1 as DFQATT and CDR2 as SNEGSKA (reference sequence). CDR3 loop: CSAGRGGYEQYF. The CDR3 nucleotides are TGCAGTGCTGGACGCGGGGGATACGAGCAGTACTTC.

Comments on this clonotype: Since a much larger clone is just one base distant, this may be a read error. Here the CDR3 omits its conserved ending phenylalanine or tryptophan, so a read error is the likely source. The V call is TRBV6-5, the J call TRBJ1-2; D is perhaps TRBD1 (5 bases). CDR1 is MNHEY, CDR2 SVGAGI, per germline. The CDR3 runs 15 residues. Trimming took off 0 bases at V and 8 bases at J, with 16 bases between the two ends. CDR3 residues: CASSYSTGEGRGYTL. The CDR3 DNA reads TGTGCCAGCAGTTACTCGACGGGGGAGGGAAGAGGCTACACCCTC.

Ten or more counts support this clonotype. The rearrangement uses TRBV19 and TRBJ2-3; possibly TRBD2 for D (6 bases). CDR1 LNHDA and CDR2 SQIVND come from the germline V gene (reference sequence). The CDR3 totals 13 residues. Trimming stripped 6 bases from V and 5 bases from J, with 12 bases between. The CDR3, as DNA: TGTGCCAGTAGCAAACTAGCCGGAGATACGCAGTATTTT. It specifies CASSKLAGDTQYF.

This sequence joins TRBV15 and TRBJ2-7; either TRBD1 or TRBD2 may fit D (5 bases each). The CDR3 consists of 16 residues. V gave up 6 bases and J gave up 0 bases, with 18 bases separating them. Germline CDR1 and CDR2: LNHNV and YYDKDF (reference sequence). This CDR3 is CATRLTWDGSSYEQYF. Written as DNA, the CDR3 is TGTGCCACCAGACTTACTTGGGACGGTAGCTCCTACGAGCAGTACTTC. The full variable domain, completed using reference TRBV15 and TRBJ2-7, is DAMVIQNPRYQVTQFGKPVTLSCSQTLNHNVMYWYQQKSSQAPKLLFHYYDKDFNNEADTPDNFQSRRPNTSFCFLDIRSPGLGDTAMYLCATRLTWDGSSYEQYFGPGTRLTVT.

Many counts were recorded for this clonotype. The CDR3 loop reads CASRSGLAPYEQYF. The CDR3 DNA is TGTGCCAGCAGGTCGGGACTAGCGCCCTACGAGCAGTACTTC. The gene calls are TRBV7-2 and TRBJ2-7; 10 positions match TRBD2. The CDR3 sequence is 14 residues long. The junction had 4 bases not matched to a gene; V was cut back by 6 bases and J by 2 bases. Germline V CDR1 and CDR2: SGHTA, FQGNSA. Using reference TRBV7-2 and TRBJ2-7 for the parts outside the CDR3, the full variable domain is GAGVSQSPSNKVTEKGKDVELRCDPISGHTALYWYRQSLGQGLEFLIYFQGNSAPDKSGLPSDRFSAERTGGSVSTLTIQRTQQEDSAVYLCASRSGLAPYEQYFGPGTRLTVT.

This clonotype has at least ten counts. The CDR3 loop is CASSLLLAGAANEQFF. The DNA for the CDR3 is TGTGCCAGCAGCTTGCTTCTAGCGGGGGCCGCCAATGAGCAGTTCTTC. J is TRBJ2-1 and V is TRBV7-9; 10 nucleotides agree with TRBD2. The CDR3 loop spans 16 amino acids. The germline V gene has CDR1 SEHNR and CDR2 FQNEAQ (reference sequence). Trimming took 3 bases from V and 6 from J; bases not matched to a gene: 8.

This clonotype has ten or more counts. The V call is TRBV7-8, the J call TRBJ2-5, with D perhaps TRBD2 (5 bases). V dropped 8 bases and J dropped 4 bases, with 23 bases sitting between them. Germline V gene lookup returns CDR1 SGHVS and CDR2 FQNEAQ. The CDR3 has 16 residues. CDR3 in amino acids: CASSPKARELGETQYF. CDR3 sequence (DNA): TGTGCCAGCTCCCCTAAAGCGAGGGAGTTGGGAGAGACCCAGTACTTC.

This chain connects TRBV5-6 to TRBJ2-1; unclear D gene. Per germline, CDR1 SGHDT and CDR2 YYEEEE. This CDR3 comprises 11 residues. V was pared by 5 bases and J by 5 bases, with 5 bases between. CDR3 sequence: CASRTNNEQFF. CDR3 coding DNA: TGTGCCAGCAGAACAAACAATGAGCAGTTCTTC.

Regarding this clonotype: This may be a read error: a much more frequent sequence differs by one nucleotide. The chain couples TRBV27 to TRBJ2-7; D not certain. CDR1 and CDR2 (germline): MNHEY, SMNVEV (reference sequence). This CDR3 is 13 amino acids long. The CDR3 region is CASSLARSYEQHF. As DNA, the CDR3 is TGTGCCAGCAGTCTTGCCCGGTCCTACGAGCAGCACTTC.

The chain has TRBV6-5 and TRBJ1-1; D perhaps matches TRBD1 (5 bases). Germline assignment: CDR1 MNHEY and CDR2 SVGAGI. V was pared by 3 bases and J by 0 bases, with 23 bases between. This CDR3 contains 19 residues. CDR3 protein: CASSYFDDHRGRLNTEAFF. In DNA form, the CDR3 reads TGTGCCAGCAGTTATTTCGATGACCACCGGGGCAGGTTGAACACTGAAGCTTTCTTT.

The sample holds many counts of this clonotype. V gene TRBV28 combines with J gene TRBJ2-5; 10 bases line up with TRBD1. The V gene end was trimmed by 5 bases and the J gene end by 0 bases; junction bases not matched to a gene: 3. CDR3 length equals 15 residues. CDR1 MDHEN and CDR2 SYDVKM come from the germline V gene. The DNA of the CDR3 is TGTGCCAGCAGTGAGGACAGGGGGTACCAAGAGACCCAGTACTTC. It codes for CASSEDRGYQETQYF.

This clonotype was observed many times. The V gene is TRBV24-1, the J gene TRBJ2-2; 7 positions agree with TRBD1. The CDR3 runs 13 residues. Germline loops: CDR1 KGHDR, CDR2 SFDVKD. The V gene end was trimmed by 10 bases and the J gene end by 7 bases; junction bases not matched to a gene: 8. The chain's CDR3 is CATSSTGLGELFF. CDR3 coding DNA: TGTGCCACATCCTCGACAGGGCTCGGGGAGCTGTTTTTT.

This clonotype was seen many times. The chain recombines TRBV28 with TRBJ2-5; 9 bases agree with TRBD1. CDR3 length: 16 residues. J was trimmed by 5 bases and V by 7 bases; bases with no gene match: 14. CDR1 and CDR2 (germline): MDHEN, SYDVKM. The CDR3 reads CASIDYRGQGLETQYF. In DNA, the CDR3 is TGTGCCAGCATCGACTACCGGGGACAGGGTTTGGAGACCCAGTACTTC.

This clonotype was counted many times. The V call is TRBV6-5, the J call TRBJ2-3, with unresolved D. Trimming removed 0 bases at V and 1 base at J, with 8 bases between. This CDR3 contains 15 residues. Germline assignment: CDR1 MNHEY and CDR2 SVGAGI. This CDR3 reads CASSYSTQGTDTQYF. In DNA, the CDR3 is TGTGCCAGCAGTTACTCGACTCAGGGCACAGATACGCAGTATTTT.